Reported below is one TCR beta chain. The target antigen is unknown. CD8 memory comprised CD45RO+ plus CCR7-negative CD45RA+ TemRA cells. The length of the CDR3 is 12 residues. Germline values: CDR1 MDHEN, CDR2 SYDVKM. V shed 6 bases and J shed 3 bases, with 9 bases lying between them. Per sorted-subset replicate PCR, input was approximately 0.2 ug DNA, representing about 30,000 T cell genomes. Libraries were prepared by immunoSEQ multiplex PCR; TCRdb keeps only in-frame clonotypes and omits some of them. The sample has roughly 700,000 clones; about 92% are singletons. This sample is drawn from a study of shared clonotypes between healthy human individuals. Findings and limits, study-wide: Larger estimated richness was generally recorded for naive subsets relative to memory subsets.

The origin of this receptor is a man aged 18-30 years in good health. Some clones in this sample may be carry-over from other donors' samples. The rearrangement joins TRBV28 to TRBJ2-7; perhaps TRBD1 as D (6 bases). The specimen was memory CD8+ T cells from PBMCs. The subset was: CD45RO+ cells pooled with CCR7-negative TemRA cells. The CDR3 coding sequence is TGTGCCAGCAGGTTCAGGGGCTACGAGCAGTACTTC. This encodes CASRFRGYEQYF.